These 18 T cell receptor beta chains came from one sample sequenced in a study of blood T cell repertoires in COVID-19. Data came from immunoSEQ multiplex PCR; TCRdb stores just in-frame clones and leaves some out. The sample has nearly 95,000 clones, around 72% seen once. The sequencing input was peripheral blood. These receptor sequences come from a man aged 70 or older with COVID-19, enrolled during active disease.

This clone came up once. The chain is built from TRBV7-2 and TRBJ2-3; possibly TRBD1 for D (6 bases). The CDR3 is 15 amino acids. V was pared by 1 base and J by 5 bases, with 13 bases between. The germline V gene encodes CDR1 SGHTA and CDR2 FQGNSA. CDR3 sequence: CASSLGYRVGDTQYF. In DNA form, the CDR3 reads TGTGCCAGCAGCTTAGGGTACAGGGTTGGAGATACGCAGTATTTT.

V gene TRBV19 combines with J gene TRBJ2-1; the D gene is possibly TRBD1 (5 bases). Germline lookup yields CDR1 LNHDA and CDR2 SQIVND (reference sequence). There are 15 residues in the CDR3. V shed 0 bases and J shed 5 bases, with 11 bases lying between them. This CDR3 reads CASSIDGVGDNEQFF. For the CDR3, the DNA is TGTGCCAGTAGTATAGACGGCGTAGGGGACAATGAGCAGTTCTTC.

The J gene is TRBJ1-5, the V gene TRBV28, with a tentative D call TRBD1 (5 bases). Germline V gene lookup returns CDR1 MDHEN and CDR2 SYDVKM. The ends were cut back, 2 bases at V and 1 base at J, with 9 bases in the middle. The CDR3 consists of 15 residues. The CDR3 is CASSLIGGSNQPQHF. For the CDR3, the DNA is TGTGCCAGCAGTTTAATCGGGGGGAGCAATCAGCCCCAGCATTTT.

CDR3: CASSPGQVNEAFF. For the CDR3, the DNA is TGTGCCAGCTCACCTGGACAGGTAAATGAAGCTTTCTTT. The V call is TRBV18, the J call TRBJ1-1, with 7 bases lining up with TRBD1. Germline V gene lookup returns CDR1 KGHSH and CDR2 LQKENI. V trimming: 3 bases; J trimming: 7 bases; junction bases outside the gene matches: 5. This CDR3 has 13 amino acids.

This chain connects TRBV27 to TRBJ1-1; weak D call: TRBD1 (6 bases). Germline V gene lookup returns CDR1 MNHEY and CDR2 SMNVEV (reference sequence). The CDR3 is 14 amino acids. Trimming removed 6 bases at V and 7 bases at J, with 18 bases between. The CDR3 DNA reads TGTGCCAGCAGCCGAATACGGACAGTTTTTGAAGCTTTCTTT. Its protein product is CASSRIRTVFEAFF.

This clone occurred once. V is TRBV9 and J is TRBJ1-6; D is perhaps TRBD1 (5 bases). CDR1 is SGDLS, CDR2 YYNGEE, per germline. V was clipped by 4 bases and J by 10 bases, with 21 bases between them. This CDR3 contains 16 residues. As DNA, the CDR3 is TGTGCCAGCAGCCCCTTCGGAGGGGCCAAGGGATCACCCCTCCACTTT. Its translation is CASSPFGGAKGSPLHF.

The V gene is TRBV28, the J gene TRBJ2-2, with TRBD2 identical over 7 bases. V gave up 6 bases and J gave up 6 bases; unmatched junction bases: 7. This CDR3 region has 14 residues. The germline gives CDR1 MDHEN, CDR2 SYDVKM. CDR3 protein: CASRPRELPGELFF. The CDR3, as DNA: TGTGCCAGCAGACCGCGGGAGCTCCCCGGGGAGCTGTTTTTT.

This clone was detected only once. The rearrangement uses TRBV6-5 and TRBJ2-3; no reliable D call. The germline V and J ends were trimmed by 10 bases and 3 bases, with 17 bases remaining between them. Germline-derived CDR1 and CDR2 are MNHEY and SVGAGI. The CDR3 covers 14 residues. The CDR3 reads CATSRRSWTDTQYF. The CDR3 bases are TGTGCCACGTCCCGCAGATCTTGGACAGATACGCAGTATTTT.

The chain employs TRBV10-3 and TRBJ2-2; 10 bases agree with TRBD1. The CDR3 contains 16 residues. The junction had 6 bases not matched to a gene; V was cut back by 7 bases and J by 1 base. Germline CDR1 ENHRY, CDR2 SYGVKD. This chain's CDR3 is CAITPGQGQNTGELFF. CDR3 sequence (DNA): TGTGCCATCACCCCGGGACAGGGGCAGAACACCGGGGAGCTGTTTTTT.

This clone showed up just a few times. The chain has TRBV20-1 and TRBJ2-3; D is perhaps TRBD1 (6 bases). V was cut by 3 bases and J by 0 bases, with 7 bases left in between. The CDR3 covers 13 residues. CDR1 and CDR2 (germline): DFQATT, SNEGSKA (reference sequence). CDR3 coding DNA: TGCAGTGCTAGTCAGGGGAGCACAGATACGCAGTATTTT. Its protein is CSASQGSTDTQYF.

The rearrangement joins TRBV24-1 to TRBJ2-3; the D is unclear. Germline CDR1 is KGHDR and CDR2 is SFDVKD. The CDR3 has 14 amino acids. The V gene lost 0 bases and the J gene lost 5 bases, with 8 bases spanning the gap. CDR3 residues: CATSDLRVLDTQYF. The DNA of the CDR3 is TGTGCCACCAGTGATTTGCGGGTGTTAGATACGCAGTATTTT.

The chain carries TRBV27 and TRBJ1-1, with D possibly matching TRBD1 (6 bases). The CDR3 has 17 residues. Between the trimmed V and J ends, which lost 6 bases and 0 bases, there was a span of 20 bases. The germline V gene encodes CDR1 MNHEY and CDR2 SMNVEV (reference sequence). CDR3 bases: TGTGCCAGCAGGAGTGACAGGACCGCATTGATGAACACTGAAGCTTTCTTT. This sequence encodes CASRSDRTALMNTEAFF.

The genes are TRBV30 and TRBJ2-7; weak D call: TRBD1 (5 bases). CDR3 length: 14 residues. Per the germline V gene, CDR1 is GTSNPN and CDR2 is SVGIG (reference sequence). V was trimmed by 6 bases and J by 1 base, leaving 16 bases between them. The CDR3 DNA reads TGTGCCTGCTCCTCAAGCAGGGAATCCTACGAGCAGTACTTC. It yields the protein CACSSSRESYEQYF.

The CDR3 protein is CASSPVASVYNSPLHF. CDR3 coding DNA: TGTGCCAGCAGTCCGGTCGCGAGTGTGTATAATTCACCCCTCCACTTT. J is TRBJ1-6 and V is TRBV28; D gene uncertain. The CDR3 has 16 amino acids. V gave up 5 bases and J gave up 4 bases, with 15 bases separating them. Germline V CDR1 and CDR2: MDHEN, SYDVKM.

This clone was counted only a few times. The rearrangement links TRBV5-4 to TRBJ2-1; tentative D call: TRBD1 (6 bases). Germline V lookup: CDR1 SGHNT, CDR2 YYREEE (reference sequence). The CDR3 totals 16 residues. Between the trimmed V and J ends, which lost 0 bases and 7 bases, there was a span of 17 bases. The CDR3 here is CASSLAKVGRGNEQFF. CDR3 nucleotides: TGTGCCAGCAGCTTGGCCAAGGTGGGAAGGGGGAATGAGCAGTTCTTC.

This clone has just a few counts. The chain links TRBV11-2 to TRBJ2-3, with no clear D. The CDR3 runs 13 residues. Germline CDR1 and CDR2: SGHAT and FQNNGV. Trimming shortened V by 7 bases and J by 4 bases, and 12 bases separated the two germline ends. CDR3 DNA: TGTGCCAGCACCCAATCAGGCCCAGATACGCAGTATTTT. It codes for CASTQSGPDTQYF.

The chain recombines TRBV20-1 with TRBJ2-1; 13 bases line up with TRBD2. The V gene's germline CDR1 is DFQATT and CDR2 SNEGSKA (reference sequence). The CDR3 totals 11 residues. The V segment lost 6 bases and the J segment 12 bases; nucleotides outside the gene matches: 2. The CDR3: CSARTSGRQFF. The CDR3 DNA reads as TGCAGTGCAAGGACTAGCGGGAGGCAGTTCTTC.

This chain joins TRBV23-1 and TRBJ1-2, with D unclear. TRBV23-1 is sorted into the ORF group, with uncertain function. The CDR3 has 14 residues. Trimming took 0 bases from V and 4 from J, leaving 9 bases between them. CDR3 sequence: CASSQSSGFYGYTF. The CDR3 nucleotides are TGCGCCAGCAGTCAATCGTCGGGGTTCTATGGCTACACCTTC.